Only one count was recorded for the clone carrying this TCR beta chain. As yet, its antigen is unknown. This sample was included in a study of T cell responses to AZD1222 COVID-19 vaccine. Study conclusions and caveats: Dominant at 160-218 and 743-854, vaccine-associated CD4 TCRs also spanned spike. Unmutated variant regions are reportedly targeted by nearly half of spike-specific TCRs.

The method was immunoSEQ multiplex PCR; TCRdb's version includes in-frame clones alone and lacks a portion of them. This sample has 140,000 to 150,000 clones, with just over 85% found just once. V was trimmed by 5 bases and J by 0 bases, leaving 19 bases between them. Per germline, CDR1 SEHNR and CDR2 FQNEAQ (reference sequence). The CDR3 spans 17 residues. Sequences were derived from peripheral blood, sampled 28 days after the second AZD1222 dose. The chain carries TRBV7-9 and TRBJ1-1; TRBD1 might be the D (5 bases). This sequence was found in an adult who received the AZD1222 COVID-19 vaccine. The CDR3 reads CASSTVDQGILNTEAFF. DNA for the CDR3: TGTGCCAGCAGCACCGTGGACCAGGGCATTCTGAACACTGAAGCTTTCTTT.